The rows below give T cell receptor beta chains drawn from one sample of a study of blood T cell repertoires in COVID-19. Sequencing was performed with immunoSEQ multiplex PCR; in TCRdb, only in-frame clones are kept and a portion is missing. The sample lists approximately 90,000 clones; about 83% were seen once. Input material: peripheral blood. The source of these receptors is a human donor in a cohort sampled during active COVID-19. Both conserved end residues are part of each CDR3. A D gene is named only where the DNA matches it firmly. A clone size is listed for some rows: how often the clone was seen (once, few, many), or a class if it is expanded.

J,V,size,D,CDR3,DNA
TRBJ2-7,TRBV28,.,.,CASGSVAGGSPYF,.
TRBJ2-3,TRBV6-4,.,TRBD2,CASSDRASGAADTQYF,TGTGCCAGCAGTGACAGGGCTAGCGGGGCCGCAGATACGCAGTATTTT
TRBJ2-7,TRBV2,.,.,CASSDRRAGSYEQYF,TGTGCCAGCAGTGACAGGAGGGCTGGGTCCTACGAGCAGTACTTC
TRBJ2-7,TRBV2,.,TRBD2,CASRAGLAFDEQYF,TGTGCCAGCAGGGCGGGACTAGCGTTCGACGAGCAGTACTTC
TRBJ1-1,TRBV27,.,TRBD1,CASSTEDRGRTEAFF,TGTGCCAGCAGTACAGAGGACAGGGGGCGTACTGAAGCTTTCTTT
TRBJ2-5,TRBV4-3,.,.,CASSPGLATETQYF,TGCGCCAGCAGCCCAGGGCTAGCGACAGAGACCCAGTACTTC
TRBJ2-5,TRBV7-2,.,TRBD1,CASSARTGGLTTQYF,TGTGCCAGCAGCGCCCGGACAGGGGGATTGACGACCCAGTACTTC
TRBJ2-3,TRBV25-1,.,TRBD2,CASSDPGLAKADTQYF,TGTGCCAGCAGTGATCCGGGACTAGCGAAAGCAGATACGCAGTATTTT
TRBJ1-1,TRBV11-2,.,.,CASSLSGGIAEAFF,TGTGCCAGCAGCTTAAGTGGGGGGATCGCTGAAGCTTTCTTT
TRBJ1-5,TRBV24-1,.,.,CATSDSVPPQHF,TGTGCCACCAGTGACTCAGTTCCCCCCCAGCATTTT
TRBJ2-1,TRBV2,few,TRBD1,CASSDGTGGSEQFF,TGTGCCAGCAGTGATGGGACAGGGGGTAGCGAGCAGTTCTTC
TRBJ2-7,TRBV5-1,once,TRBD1,CASSRLGQGDYEQYF,TGCGCCAGCAGTCGCCTCGGACAGGGCGACTACGAGCAGTACTTC
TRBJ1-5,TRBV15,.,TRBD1,CATSRYRGGPQHF,TGTGCCACCAGCAGATACAGGGGGGGGCCCCAGCATTTT
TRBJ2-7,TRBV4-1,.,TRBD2,CASSHRDRGEGEQYF,TGCGCCAGCAGCCACCGGGACCGAGGGGAGGGGGAGCAGTACTTC
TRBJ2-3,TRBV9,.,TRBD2,CASSAGLAQSTDTQYF,TGTGCCAGCAGCGCGGGACTAGCCCAGAGCACAGATACGCAGTATTTT
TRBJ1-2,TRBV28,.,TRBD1,CASSPRQGGWGYTF,TGTGCCAGCAGCCCCCGACAGGGGGGTTGGGGCTACACCTTC
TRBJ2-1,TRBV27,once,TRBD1,CASSRGDRGHNEQFF,TGTGCCAGCAGCAGGGGGGACAGGGGGCACAATGAGCAGTTCTTC
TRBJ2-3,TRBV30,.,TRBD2,CASEKILAGTSDTQYF,TGTGCCTCAGAAAAAATTTTAGCGGGAACTTCAGATACGCAGTATTTT
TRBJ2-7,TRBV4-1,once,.,CASSAEPRSYEQYF,TGCGCCAGCAGCGCGGAGCCACGCTCCTACGAGCAGTACTTC
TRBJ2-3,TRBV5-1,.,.,CASSLALAGTDTQYF,TGCGCCAGCAGCTTGGCCTTAGCGGGCACAGATACGCAGTATTTT
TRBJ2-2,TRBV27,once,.,CASKQTGNTGELFF,TGTGCCAGCAAACAGACCGGGAACACCGGGGAGCTGTTTTTT
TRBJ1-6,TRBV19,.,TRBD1,CASSRPGQGNSPLHF,TGTGCCAGTAGCAGACCGGGACAGGGGAATTCACCCCTCCACTTT
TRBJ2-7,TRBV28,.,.,CASSLPGLKTYEQYF,TGTGCCAGCAGTTTGCCCGGACTTAAGACCTACGAGCAGTACTTC
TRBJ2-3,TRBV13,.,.,CASRQSGTAGTDTQYF,TGTGCCAGCAGACAATCCGGGACTGCGGGCACAGATACGCAGTATTTT
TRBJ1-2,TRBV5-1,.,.,CASSGPDRAYGYTF,TGCGCCAGCAGCGGACCAGACAGAGCATATGGCTACACCTTC
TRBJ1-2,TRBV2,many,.,CASSERPGSALHF,TGTGCCAGCAGTGAGAGACCCGGGTCAGCCCTTCATTTC
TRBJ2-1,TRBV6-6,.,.,CAACPRGGLSYNEQFF,TGTGCCGCCTGCCCGCGTGGCGGGCTCTCCTACAATGAGCAGTTCTTC
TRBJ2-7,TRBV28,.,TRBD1,CASTQGGQVGDEQYF,TGTGCCAGCACCCAAGGGGGACAGGTAGGCGACGAGCAGTACTTC
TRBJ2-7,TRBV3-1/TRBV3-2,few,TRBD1,CASSRGQGLYEQYF,TGTGCCAGCAGCCGGGGACAGGGACTATACGAGCAGTACTTC
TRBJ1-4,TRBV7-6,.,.,CASSLEGGNGEKLFF,TGTGCCAGCAGCTTAGAAGGAGGGAACGGTGAAAAACTGTTTTTT
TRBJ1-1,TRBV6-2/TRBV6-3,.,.,CASSYPGPEAFF,TGTGCCAGCAGTTACCCTGGGCCTGAAGCTTTCTTT
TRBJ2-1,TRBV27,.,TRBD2,CASSLRWLAGSYNEQFF,TGTGCCAGCAGTTTAAGGTGGCTAGCGGGCTCCTACAATGAGCAGTTCTTC
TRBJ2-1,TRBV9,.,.,CASSVAVRSYNEQFF,TGTGCCAGCAGCGTAGCGGTGCGCTCCTACAATGAGCAGTTCTTC
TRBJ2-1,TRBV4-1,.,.,CASSQGPAGNEQFF,TGCGCCAGCAGCCAAGGGCCTGCTGGCAATGAGCAGTTCTTC
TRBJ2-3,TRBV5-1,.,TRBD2,CASSLAAGVDTQYF,TGCGCCAGCAGCTTGGCTGCGGGAGTAGATACGCAGTATTTT
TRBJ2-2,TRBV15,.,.,CATSGTGSRTGELFF,TGTGCCACCAGCGGTACAGGGTCAAGGACCGGGGAGCTGTTTTTT
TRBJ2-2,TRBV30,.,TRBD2,CAWSVNSGSWGELFF,TGTGCCTGGAGTGTAAATAGCGGGAGTTGGGGGGAGCTGTTTTTT
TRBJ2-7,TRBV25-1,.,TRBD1,CASSEYRWDRLAYEQYF,TGTGCCAGCAGTGAATATCGGTGGGACAGGCTCGCCTACGAGCAGTACTTC
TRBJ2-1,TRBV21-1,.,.,CASTKNWGSGLARGEQFF,TGTGCCAGCACCAAAAATTGGGGCTCGGGACTAGCGCGGGGTGAGCAGTTCTTC
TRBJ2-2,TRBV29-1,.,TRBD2,CSATSGRAGELFF,TGCAGCGCCACTAGCGGGAGAGCTGGGGAGCTGTTTTTT
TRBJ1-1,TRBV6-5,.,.,CASTAGIGEAFF,TGTGCCAGCACCGCCGGGATTGGTGAAGCTTTCTTT
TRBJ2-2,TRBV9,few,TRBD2,CASSAAGGAFTGELFF,TGTGCCAGCAGCGCCGCGGGGGGGGCGTTTACCGGGGAGCTGTTTTTT
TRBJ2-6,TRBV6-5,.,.,CASSTSSGANVLTF,TGTGCCAGCAGTACCAGCTCTGGGGCCAACGTCCTGACTTTC
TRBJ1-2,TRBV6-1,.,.,CASSDLSLGYTF,TGTGCCAGCAGTGATTTGAGCCTAGGCTACACCTTC
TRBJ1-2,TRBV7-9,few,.,CASSSHRTVYGYTF,TGTGCCAGCAGCTCTCACAGGACAGTCTATGGCTACACCTTC
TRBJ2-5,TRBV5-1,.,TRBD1,CASSLDGTGQETQYF,TGCGCCAGCAGCTTGGATGGGACAGGCCAAGAGACCCAGTACTTC
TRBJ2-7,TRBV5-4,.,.,CASSRSGKSSYEQYF,TGTGCCAGCAGCCGTAGCGGTAAAAGCTCCTACGAGCAGTACTTC
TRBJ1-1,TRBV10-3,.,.,CAISEPGRDTEAFF,TGTGCCATCAGTGAACCGGGCAGGGACACTGAAGCTTTCTTT
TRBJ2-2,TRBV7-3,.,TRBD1,CASSLTPRGRPGELFF,TGTGCCAGCAGCTTAACCCCCAGGGGGCGCCCCGGGGAGCTGTTTTTT
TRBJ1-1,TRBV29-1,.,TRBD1,CSAINRGRSTEAFF,TGCAGCGCTATTAACAGGGGCCGCAGTACTGAAGCTTTCTTT
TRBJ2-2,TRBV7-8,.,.,CASSFPGAENTGELFF,TGTGCCAGCAGCTTTCCAGGGGCGGAAAACACCGGGGAGCTGTTTTTT
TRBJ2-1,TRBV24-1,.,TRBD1,CATSQTGLYNEQFF,TGTGCCACCAGTCAGACAGGGCTCTACAATGAGCAGTTCTTC
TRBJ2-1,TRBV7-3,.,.,CASSKAGSHEQFF,TGTGCCAGCAGCAAGGCGGGATCCCATGAGCAGTTCTTC
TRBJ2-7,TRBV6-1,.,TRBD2,CASSSRGGALYEQYF,TGTGCCAGCTCCTCACGCGGGGGAGCTCTGTACGAGCAGTACTTC